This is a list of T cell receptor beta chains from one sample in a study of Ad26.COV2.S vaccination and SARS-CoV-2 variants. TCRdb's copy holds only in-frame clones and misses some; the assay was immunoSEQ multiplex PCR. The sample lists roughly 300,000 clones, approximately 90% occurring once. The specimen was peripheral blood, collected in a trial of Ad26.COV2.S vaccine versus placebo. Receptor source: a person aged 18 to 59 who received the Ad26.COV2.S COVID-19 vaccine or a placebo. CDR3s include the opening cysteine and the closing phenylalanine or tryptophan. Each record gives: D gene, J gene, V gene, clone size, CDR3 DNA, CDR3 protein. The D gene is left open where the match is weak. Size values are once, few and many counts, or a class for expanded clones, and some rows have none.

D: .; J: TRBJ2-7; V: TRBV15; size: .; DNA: TGTGCCACCAGCAGAGATCGAGGCTACGAGCAGTACTTC; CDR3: CATSRDRGYEQYF
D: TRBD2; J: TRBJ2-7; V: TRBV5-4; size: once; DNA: TGTGCCAGCAGCTTAGCGGGGGGGCCGCACGAGCAGTACTTC; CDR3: CASSLAGGPHEQYF
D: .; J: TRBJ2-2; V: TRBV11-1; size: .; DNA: TGTGCCAGCAGTGGACAGTACACCGGGGAGCTGTTTTTT; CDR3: CASSGQYTGELFF
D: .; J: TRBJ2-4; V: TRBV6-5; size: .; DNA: TGTGCCAGCAGTCAGGACCTGGTCAAAAACATTCAGTACTTC; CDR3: CASSQDLVKNIQYF
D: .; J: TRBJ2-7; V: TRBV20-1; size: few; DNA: TGCAGTGCTGCCCAGGGTTACGAGCAGTACTTC; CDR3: CSAAQGYEQYF
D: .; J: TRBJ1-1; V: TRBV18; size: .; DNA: TGTGCCAGCTCACCATCTCAGGGGAGTCAGAACACTGAAGCTTTCTTT; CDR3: CASSPSQGSQNTEAFF
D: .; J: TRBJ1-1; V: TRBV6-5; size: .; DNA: TGTGCCAGCAGTTCCAACCTGGGACTGGGACAAGCTTTCTTT; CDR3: CASSSNLGLGQAFF
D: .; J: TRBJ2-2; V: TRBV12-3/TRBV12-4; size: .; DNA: TGTGCCAGCACCAACACCGGGGAGCTGTTTTTT; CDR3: CASTNTGELFF
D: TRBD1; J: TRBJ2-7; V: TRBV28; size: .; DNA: TGTGCCAGCAGTACTAGGACAGGGCCTTCCTACGAGCAGTACTTC; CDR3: CASSTRTGPSYEQYF
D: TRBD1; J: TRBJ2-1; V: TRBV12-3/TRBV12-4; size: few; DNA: TGTGCCATATATCAGGGGGATAACAATGAGCAGTTCTTC; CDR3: CAIYQGDNNEQFF
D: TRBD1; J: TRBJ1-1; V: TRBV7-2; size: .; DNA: TGTGCCAGCAGCTTAACGGACAGGGAAGGGGCTTACACTGAAGCTTTCTTT; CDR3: CASSLTDREGAYTEAFF
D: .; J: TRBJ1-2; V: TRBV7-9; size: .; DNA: TGTGCCAGCAGCTTAGGCTCAGGAACTAACTATGGCTACACCTTC; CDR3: CASSLGSGTNYGYTF
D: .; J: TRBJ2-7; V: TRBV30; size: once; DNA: TGTGCCTGGAGCAGGGGCTACGAGCAGTACTTC; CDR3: CAWSRGYEQYF
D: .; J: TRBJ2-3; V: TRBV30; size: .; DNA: TGTGCCTGGAGTCGGGCTAACGGTGGAGATACGCAGTATTTT; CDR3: CAWSRANGGDTQYF
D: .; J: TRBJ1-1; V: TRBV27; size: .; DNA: TGTGCCAGCAGTTCCCTACTAGGGAACACTGAAGCTTTCTTT; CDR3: CASSSLLGNTEAFF
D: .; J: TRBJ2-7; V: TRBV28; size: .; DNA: TGTGCCAGCCGAAAGATCCCGGGCCGGAGGTCCTACGAGCAGTACTTC; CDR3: CASRKIPGRRSYEQYF
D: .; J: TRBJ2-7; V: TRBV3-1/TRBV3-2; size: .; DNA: TGTGCCAGCAGCAGGGGGGCTTACGAGCAGTACTTC; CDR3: CASSRGAYEQYF
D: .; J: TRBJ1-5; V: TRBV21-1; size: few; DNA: TGTGCCAGCACCCTCCTGGATCTATATAGCAATCAGCCCCAGCATTTT; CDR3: CASTLLDLYSNQPQHF